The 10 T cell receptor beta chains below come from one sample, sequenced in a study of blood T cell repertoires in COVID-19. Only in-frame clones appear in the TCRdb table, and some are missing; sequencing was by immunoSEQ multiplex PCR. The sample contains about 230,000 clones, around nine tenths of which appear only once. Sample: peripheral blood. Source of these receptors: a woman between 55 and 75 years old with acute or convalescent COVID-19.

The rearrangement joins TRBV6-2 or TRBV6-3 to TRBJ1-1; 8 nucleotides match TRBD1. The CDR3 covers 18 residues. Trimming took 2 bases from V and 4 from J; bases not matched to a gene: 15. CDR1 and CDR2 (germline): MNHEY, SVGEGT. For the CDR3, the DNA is TGTGCCAGCAGTTACCTGCTACAGGGGGATTATCGGGGCACTGAAGCTTTCTTT. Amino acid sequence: CASSYLLQGDYRGTEAFF.

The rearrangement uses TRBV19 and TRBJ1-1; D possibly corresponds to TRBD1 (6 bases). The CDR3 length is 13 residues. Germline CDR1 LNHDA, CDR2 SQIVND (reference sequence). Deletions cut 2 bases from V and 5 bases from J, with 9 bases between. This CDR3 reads CASSIKRGTEAFF. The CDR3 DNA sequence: TGTGCCAGTAGTATAAAGAGGGGGACTGAAGCTTTCTTT.

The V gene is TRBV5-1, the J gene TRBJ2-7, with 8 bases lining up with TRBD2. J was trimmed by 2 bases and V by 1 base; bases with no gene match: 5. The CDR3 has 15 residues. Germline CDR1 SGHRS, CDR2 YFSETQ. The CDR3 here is CASSLTSGITYEQYF. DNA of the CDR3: TGCGCCAGCAGCTTGACTAGCGGAATTACCTACGAGCAGTACTTC.

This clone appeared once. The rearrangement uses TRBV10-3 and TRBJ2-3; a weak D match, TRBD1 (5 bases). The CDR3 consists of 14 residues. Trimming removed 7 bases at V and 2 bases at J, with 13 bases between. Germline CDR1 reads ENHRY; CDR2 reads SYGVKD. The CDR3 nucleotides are TGTGCCATCAACTCGCAGGGTAACACAGATACGCAGTATTTT. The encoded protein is CAINSQGNTDTQYF.

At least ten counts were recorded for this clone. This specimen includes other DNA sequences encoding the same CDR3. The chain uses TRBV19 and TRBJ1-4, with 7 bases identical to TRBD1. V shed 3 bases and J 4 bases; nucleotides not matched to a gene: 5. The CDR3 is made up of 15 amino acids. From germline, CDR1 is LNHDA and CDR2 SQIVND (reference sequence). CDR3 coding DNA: TGTGCCAGTAGTATCAGGACAGGTTTTAATGAAAAACTGTTTTTT. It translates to CASSIRTGFNEKLFF.

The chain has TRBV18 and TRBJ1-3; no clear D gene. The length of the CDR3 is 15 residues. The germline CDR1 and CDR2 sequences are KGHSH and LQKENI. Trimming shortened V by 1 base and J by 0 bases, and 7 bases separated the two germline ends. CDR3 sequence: CASSPRPDSGNTIYF. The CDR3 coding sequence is TGTGCCAGCTCACCACGGCCAGACTCTGGAAACACCATATATTTT.

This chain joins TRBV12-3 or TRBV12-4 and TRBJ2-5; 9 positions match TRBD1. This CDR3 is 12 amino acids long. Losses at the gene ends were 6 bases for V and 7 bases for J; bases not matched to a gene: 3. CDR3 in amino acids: CASSDRGVTQYF. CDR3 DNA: TGTGCCAGCAGCGACAGGGGGGTGACCCAGTACTTC.

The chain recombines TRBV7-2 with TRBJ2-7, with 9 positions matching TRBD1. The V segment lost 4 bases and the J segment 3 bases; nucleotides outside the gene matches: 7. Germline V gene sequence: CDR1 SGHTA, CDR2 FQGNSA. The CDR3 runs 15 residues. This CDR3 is CASSYSGTGRYEQYF. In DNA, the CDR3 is TGTGCCAGCAGCTACTCCGGGACAGGGCGCTACGAGCAGTACTTC.

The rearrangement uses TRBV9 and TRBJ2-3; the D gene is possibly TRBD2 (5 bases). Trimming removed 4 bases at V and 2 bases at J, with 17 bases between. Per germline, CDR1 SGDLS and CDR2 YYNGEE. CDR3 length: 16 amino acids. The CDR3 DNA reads TGTGCCAGCAGCATCGGACTCTACGATCCCACAGATACGCAGTATTTT. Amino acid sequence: CASSIGLYDPTDTQYF.

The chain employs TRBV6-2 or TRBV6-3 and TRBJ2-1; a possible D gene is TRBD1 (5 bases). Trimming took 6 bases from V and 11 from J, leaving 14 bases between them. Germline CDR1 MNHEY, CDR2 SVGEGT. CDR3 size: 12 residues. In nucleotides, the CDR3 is TGTGCCAGCAGCCATCGCCAGGGCCAGCAGTTCTTC. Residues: CASSHRQGQQFF.